This T cell receptor (beta chain) was captured by sequencing in a study of Ad26.COV2.S vaccination and SARS-CoV-2 variants. Study-wide results and limits: Higher spike-specific TCR breadth was found in vaccine recipients than in placebo recipients.

Measured with immunoSEQ multiplex PCR; TCRdb has only the in-frame clones, and not every one. The sample has about 410,000 clones; 70% to 90% are singletons. Treatment here: around 19 received Ad26.COV2.S at low or high dose, single or two shots; 5 received placebo; per-sample allocation not given. Samples analyzed were those drawn on day 63 after the first vaccine or placebo injection. The V end lost 7 bases, the J end lost 1 base, and 9 bases lay between the germline ends. This CDR3 region has 13 residues. Per germline, CDR1 LNHDA and CDR2 SQIVND (reference sequence). Of note for this clone: Its antigen remains unknown. The same CDR3 arises from other DNA sequences in this sample as well.

This TCR was sampled from a person between 18 and 60 years old who received the Ad26.COV2.S COVID-19 vaccine or a placebo. Sequences were derived from peripheral blood, sampled in a trial of Ad26.COV2.S vaccine versus placebo. The gene calls are TRBV19 and TRBJ2-3; D not resolved. The CDR3 is CASTGGGTDTQYF. The CDR3 DNA follows: TGTGCCAGTACTGGTGGGGGCACAGATACGCAGTATTTT. The full variable domain, completed using reference TRBV19 and TRBJ2-3, is DGGITQSPKYLFRKEGQNVTLSCEQNLNHDAMYWYRQDPGQGLRLIYYSQIVNDFQKGDIAEGYSVSREKKESFPLTVTSAQKNPTAFYLCASTGGGTDTQYFGPGTRLTVL.